This T cell receptor (beta chain) was sequenced during a study of blood T cells in healthy people across ages. The CDR3 contains 12 residues. Trimming cost V 7 bases and J 2 bases, with 9 bases left between them. Germline V CDR1 and CDR2: MNHEY, SVGEGT. Primers used in a second PCR of about 6 to 11 cycles were a sample-barcoded 5' primer and a J-beta primer mix. TCRdb re-derived calls from the 5' RACE reads in MiXCR, one entry per CDR3 protein. The sample has about 1.8 million distinct CDR3 sequences, less than 50% seen once; the top ten hold less than 2.5%. This TCR was sampled from a woman between 35 and 50 years old in good health. Input material: blood. The chain employs TRBV6-2 or TRBV6-3 and TRBJ2-7; either TRBD1 or TRBD2 may supply D (5 bases each). The CDR3 region has the DNA TGTGCCAGCACCCAGGGACCCTACGAGCAGTACTTC. This sequence encodes CASTQGPYEQYF.